One and the same sample provided the 30 T cell receptor beta chains below, sequenced in a study of graft-versus-host responses after intestinal transplantation. Clones were sequenced by immunoSEQ multiplex PCR, and TCRdb holds only the in-frame ones, with some missing. This sample has approximately 85,000 clones, with approximately 90% found just once. Their antigens are not known. The material was unstimulated CD8+ T cells sorted from spleen or lymph node cells, obtained before transplant. Receptors were obtained from a human donor who was the organ donor for an intestinal transplant.

The table lists this clone with a count of one. J is TRBJ2-5 and V is TRBV5-1, with TRBD1 identical over 8 bases. This CDR3 region has 13 residues. Germline-derived CDR1 and CDR2 are SGHRS and YFSETQ. J lost 14 bases, V lost 0 bases, and 9 bases had no gene match. CDR3 residues: CASSLDGRGPLYF. CDR3 nucleotide sequence: TGCGCCAGCAGCTTGGACGGCAGGGGGCCCCTCTACTTC.

The chain joins TRBV5-1 to TRBJ2-5; TRBD1 might be the D (5 bases). CDR1 and CDR2 from the germline V gene are SGHRS and YFSETQ. This CDR3 has 14 residues. The ends were cut back, 1 base at V and 5 bases at J, with 12 bases in the middle. This CDR3 is CASSLSPRAETQYF. CDR3 in DNA: TGCGCCAGCAGCTTGTCTCCCAGGGCCGAGACCCAGTACTTC. The full variable domain, completed using reference TRBV5-1 and TRBJ2-5, is KAGVTQTPRYLIKTRGQQVTLSCSPISGHRSVSWYQQTPGQGLQFLFEYFSETQRNKGNFPGRFSGRQFSNSRSEMNVSTLELGDSALYLCASSLSPRAETQYFGPGTRLLVL.

This chain connects TRBV6-1 to TRBJ1-5; D might be TRBD1 (5 bases). This CDR3 contains 11 residues. Deletions cut 6 bases from V and 7 bases from J, with 7 bases between. Germline CDR1 is MNHNS and CDR2 is SASEGT. The DNA of the CDR3 is TGTGCCAGCAGACAGGTCCAGCCCCAGCATTTT. This gives the protein CASRQVQPQHF.

The J gene is TRBJ2-3, the V gene TRBV7-6, with 9 nucleotides matching TRBD2. The trim removed 2 bases at V and 1 base at J, leaving 4 bases unmatched. Germline assignment: CDR1 SGHVS and CDR2 FNYEAQ. The CDR3 covers 16 residues. The CDR3 loop is CASSLSAGGGTDTQYF. CDR3 sequence (DNA): TGTGCCAGCAGCTTATCCGCGGGAGGGGGCACAGATACGCAGTATTTT.

The rearrangement joins TRBV19 to TRBJ1-2; 8 positions agree with TRBD1. The germline CDR1 and CDR2 sequences are LNHDA and SQIVND (reference sequence). Unmatched junction bases numbered 8, after V lost 2 bases and J lost 3 bases. CDR3 length equals 16 residues. The CDR3 spells CASSIWQGALDYGYTF. For the CDR3, the DNA is TGTGCCAGTAGTATATGGCAGGGGGCCTTGGACTATGGCTACACCTTC.

The gene calls are TRBV9 and TRBJ2-1; no firm D call. CDR3 length equals 16 residues. Trimming shortened V by 3 bases and J by 9 bases, and 22 bases separated the two germline ends. The germline V gene encodes CDR1 SGDLS and CDR2 YYNGEE. The CDR3 nucleotides are TGTGCCAGCAGCGACCTTCTATCTCCCGAAGTGAGTGAGCAGTTCTTC. It encodes CASSDLLSPEVSEQFF. The whole variable domain, filled in from reference TRBV9 and TRBJ2-1, reads DSGVTQTPKHLITATGQRVTLRCSPRSGDLSVYWYQQSLDQGLQFLIQYYNGEERAKGNILERFSAQQFPDLHSELNLSSLELGDSALYFCASSDLLSPEVSEQFFGPGTRLTVL.

The chain combines TRBV4-1 with TRBJ2-3; 8 bases match TRBD2. CDR1 is MGHRA, CDR2 YSYEKL, per germline. The CDR3 has 18 residues. V was clipped by 4 bases and J by 2 bases; unmatched bases: 14. CDR3 sequence (DNA): TGCGCCAGCAGCCGGGGGGGACTAAGCGGGAGAGTCACAGATACGCAGTATTTT. As protein: CASSRGGLSGRVTDTQYF.

This clone was found once. The gene calls are TRBV4-2 and TRBJ2-3; no firm D call. This CDR3 spans 16 amino acids. Trimming cost V 1 base and J 2 bases, with 13 bases left between them. CDR1 and CDR2 from the germline V gene are LGHNA and YNFKEQ. CDR3 residues: CASSQAEFPLTDTQYF. DNA of the CDR3: TGTGCCAGCAGCCAAGCAGAGTTCCCCCTCACAGATACGCAGTATTTT.

The chain is built from TRBV18 and TRBJ1-1; D call uncertain. Germline lookup yields CDR1 KGHSH and CDR2 LQKENI. Trimming removed 6 bases at V and 4 bases at J, with 18 bases between. The CDR3 extends over 15 amino acids. Here the CDR3 DNA reads TGTGCCAGCTCTCCGTTTCTGGGTTCGACCACTGAAGCTTTCTTT. Encoded protein: CASSPFLGSTTEAFF.

The rearrangement uses TRBV27 and TRBJ2-3, with 8 bases aligning to TRBD2. CDR1 and CDR2 from the germline V gene are MNHEY and SMNVEV (reference sequence). J gave up 0 bases and V 4 bases, and 9 bases lay outside the gene matches. This CDR3 comprises 17 residues. In nucleotides, the CDR3 is TGTGCCAGCAGTTGGGGTATTAGCGGGGTTAGCACAGATACGCAGTATTTT. Translation gives CASSWGISGVSTDTQYF.

The V and J genes are TRBV10-2 and TRBJ2-5; D is unclear. The J call could be wrong; TRBJ2-7 is a better fit for the DNA end. The germline V gene encodes CDR1 WSHSY and CDR2 SAAADI. The CDR3 is 11 amino acids. The CDR3 bases are TGCGCCAGCACGGATCTCTACGAGCAGTACTTC. It encodes CASTDLYEQYF.

J is TRBJ1-2 and V is TRBV10-3; D uncertain. This CDR3 comprises 14 residues. Trimming stripped 7 bases from V and 8 bases from J, with 20 bases between. Germline V gene data show CDR1 as ENHRY and CDR2 as SYGVKD. CDR3 in DNA: TGTGCCATCACAGATCCTACTCCGGCGGGAGGCTACACCTTC. Translation gives CAITDPTPAGGYTF.

The gene calls are TRBV9 and TRBJ2-3; D tentatively reads TRBD1 or TRBD2 (6 bases each). Trimming removed 0 bases from V and 3 bases from J, with 14 bases in between. The CDR3 runs to 16 residues. From germline, CDR1 is SGDLS and CDR2 YYNGEE. The CDR3 protein is CASSVGGGRLTDTQYF. The CDR3 bases are TGTGCCAGCAGCGTAGGAGGGGGGAGGCTAACAGATACGCAGTATTTT.

CDR3 nucleotide sequence: TGCGCCAGCAGCCTCGGGAGTTTCCCGAATCAGCCCCAGCATTTT. Protein product: CASSLGSFPNQPQHF. The genes are TRBV4-1 and TRBJ1-5; D is uncertain. CDR3 length equals 15 residues. Germline CDR1 is MGHRA and CDR2 is YSYEKL. Trimming stripped 4 bases from V and 4 bases from J, with 14 bases between.

V usage is TRBV6-5 and J usage is TRBJ2-6; no firm D call. The CDR3 has 16 residues. Deletions cut 2 bases from V and 0 bases from J, with 8 bases between. Per the germline V gene, CDR1 is MNHEY and CDR2 is SVGAGI. The CDR3 nucleotides read TGTGCCAGCAGTTACAGGGCCGTCTCTGGGGCCAACGTCCTGACTTTC. Protein product: CASSYRAVSGANVLTF.

The V and J genes are TRBV10-1 and TRBJ2-1, with 15 bases fitting TRBD2. The CDR3 covers 16 residues. Germline V gene data show CDR1 as WNHNN and CDR2 as SYGVQD (reference sequence). Trimming took 4 bases from V and 3 from J; bases not matched to a gene: 1. The DNA for the CDR3 is TGCGCCAGCAGTGGGGGACTAGCGGGGGGCTACAATGAGCAGTTCTTC. Its protein is CASSGGLAGGYNEQFF.

This chain links TRBV27 with TRBJ1-3, with TRBD1 as a possible D gene (5 bases). The germline V gene has CDR1 MNHEY and CDR2 SMNVEV (reference sequence). This CDR3 has 14 amino acids. V lost 5 bases and J lost 4, with 12 bases in between. The CDR3, as DNA: TGTGCCAGCAGTCGTCAGGGAGCGGGAAACACCATATATTTT. Translated: CASSRQGAGNTIYF.

The V call is TRBV19, the J call TRBJ2-1; the D call may be TRBD1 or TRBD2 (5 bases each). Trimming took 7 bases from V and 0 from J, leaving 16 bases between them. CDR1 LNHDA and CDR2 SQIVND come from the germline V gene (reference sequence). The CDR3 is 16 amino acids. The CDR3 coding sequence is TGTGCCAGTATAGGGACGGCTCAGAGCTCCTACAATGAGCAGTTCTTC. Residues: CASIGTAQSSYNEQFF.

The chain recombines TRBV7-9 with TRBJ2-1, with TRBD2 identical over 7 bases. V gave up 3 bases and J gave up 3 bases; unmatched junction bases: 11. The V gene's germline CDR1 is SEHNR and CDR2 FQNEAQ (reference sequence). CDR3 size: 17 residues. DNA for the CDR3: TGTGCCAGCAGCTTCCAAGCCGGGACTAACTTCTACAATGAGCAGTTCTTC. As protein: CASSFQAGTNFYNEQFF.

The genes are TRBV19 and TRBJ2-1; TRBD2 aligns across 8 bases. This CDR3 is built from 14 residues. CDR1 LNHDA and CDR2 SQIVND come from the germline V gene (reference sequence). With V trimmed by 10 bases and J by 6 bases, 11 bases remained unmatched. CDR3 DNA sequence: TGTGCCACCGACACGGGAGGGGTCGGCAATGAGCAGTTCTTC. Translation: CATDTGGVGNEQFF.

The gene calls are TRBV5-5 and TRBJ1-3; D remains unclear. Trimming removed 2 bases at V and 4 bases at J, with 4 bases between. The CDR3 covers 12 residues. CDR1 SGHKS and CDR2 YYEKEE come from the germline V gene (reference sequence). CDR3 residues: CASSFGGNTIYF. CDR3 DNA: TGTGCCAGCAGCTTCGGGGGAAACACCATATATTTT.

CDR3 amino acids: CASSLGTSGNNEQFF. The CDR3 bases are TGTGCCAGCAGCTTAGGCACTAGCGGTAACAATGAGCAGTTCTTC. The chain combines TRBV7-3 with TRBJ2-1; the match to TRBD2 covers 8 bases. The CDR3 covers 15 residues. Trimming took 2 bases from V and 5 from J; bases not matched to a gene: 5. CDR1 and CDR2 from the germline V gene are SGHTA and FQGTGA.

In this sample, this clone turned up once. This sequence joins TRBV27 and TRBJ2-7; D is unclear. Germline V CDR1 and CDR2: MNHEY, SMNVEV (reference sequence). This CDR3 is built from 14 residues. V lost 5 bases to trimming and J lost 2 bases, with 13 bases between them. The CDR3 coding sequence is TGTGCCAGCAGTCCTTCGACCCTACCCTACGAGCAGTACTTC. This translates into CASSPSTLPYEQYF.

In its sample, this clone was seen once. The chain carries TRBV4-2 and TRBJ2-5, with D unclear. V gave up 3 bases and J gave up 5 bases, with 13 bases separating them. The CDR3 length is 14 residues. The germline V gene encodes CDR1 LGHNA and CDR2 YNFKEQ. The CDR3 region is CASSHPPLGETQYF. In nucleotides, the CDR3 is TGTGCCAGCAGCCACCCCCCTTTGGGGGAGACCCAGTACTTC.

The chain couples TRBV11-3 to TRBJ2-3; D possibly corresponds to TRBD1 (7 bases). This CDR3 has 18 amino acids. The germline CDR1 and CDR2 sequences are SGHNT and YENEEA. Trimming took 5 bases from V and 0 from J, leaving 21 bases between them. The CDR3, as DNA: TGTGCCAGCAGCCCTAACGTGCAGGGGGGTTACAGCACAGATACGCAGTATTTT. Translating it yields CASSPNVQGGYSTDTQYF. The entire variable domain, with the rest obtained from reference TRBV11-3 and TRBJ2-3, is as follows: EAGVVQSPRYKIIEKKQPVAFWCNPISGHNTLYWYLQNLGQGPELLIRYENEEAVDDSQLPKDRFSAERLKGVDSTLKIQPAELGDSAVYLCASSPNVQGGYSTDTQYFGPGTRLTVL.

In regard to this clone: Other DNA sequences within the sample encode an identical CDR3. V gene TRBV4-1 combines with J gene TRBJ1-1, with D hard to call. V lost 0 bases to trimming and J lost 1 base, with 6 bases between them. Per the germline V gene, CDR1 is MGHRA and CDR2 is YSYEKL. CDR3 length: 14 residues. CDR3 loop: CASSQEPGNTEAFF. The CDR3 DNA is TGCGCCAGCAGCCAAGAGCCCGGGAACACTGAAGCTTTCTTT.

The chain joins TRBV6-5 to TRBJ2-2; no clear D gene. Germline CDR1 MNHEY, CDR2 SVGAGI. The CDR3 is made up of 13 amino acids. Trimming pared 0 bases from V and 8 bases from J, leaving 7 bases between. For the CDR3, the DNA is TGTGCCAGCAGTTACTCCCAGGCGGGGGAGCTGTTTTTT. Amino acids: CASSYSQAGELFF.

The gene calls are TRBV11-2 and TRBJ2-7; D is perhaps TRBD1 or TRBD2 (6 bases each). Trimming took 2 bases from V and 2 from J, leaving 19 bases between them. This CDR3 comprises 17 residues. The germline gives CDR1 SGHAT, CDR2 FQNNGV. As DNA, the CDR3 is TGTGCCAGCAGCTTATCCCGGGCGGGACAACCAACCTACGAGCAGTACTTC. As protein: CASSLSRAGQPTYEQYF.

The V and J genes are TRBV2 and TRBJ1-2; D not certain. The length of the CDR3 is 13 residues. Germline V gene lookup returns CDR1 SNHLY and CDR2 FYNNEI. Trimming stripped 1 base from V and 2 bases from J, with 5 bases between. The CDR3, as DNA: TGTGCCAGCAGTGAAGGGGAGAACTATGGCTACACCTTC. As protein: CASSEGENYGYTF.

The rearrangement uses TRBV4-1 and TRBJ2-5; 9 nucleotides agree with TRBD1. CDR3 length: 18 residues. Germline CDR1 is MGHRA and CDR2 is YSYEKL. V shed 2 bases, J shed 2 bases, and the junction held 12 bases outside the gene matches. The CDR3 spells CASSQPALDRGWQETQYF. The DNA for the CDR3 is TGCGCCAGCAGCCAACCCGCCCTCGACAGGGGGTGGCAAGAGACCCAGTACTTC.